Following are 14 T cell receptor beta chains from one sample sequenced in a study of molecular identifiers for immune sequencing clone quantification (dated by TCRdb to 2016 to 2019). The library was generated by PCR. This sample was sequenced with an Illumina HiSeq 4000. In-frame beta chains were kept once TCRdb had trimmed the public reads at Q25 with fastp and called clones with MiXCR. For every CDR3 protein sequence, its rows merge into one entry that carries the most common genes and DNA. In this sample the table shows 460,000 or so distinct CDR3 sequences, about a fifth of which occur a single time. Roughly 0.81% of the sample is taken by the ten largest. The specimen was naive CD8+ T cells from blood, with Jurkat cell RNA spiked in. The intended sense of this specimen's cell subset or site label: FACS-sorted CD8+CD4-CCR7+CD45RA+ naive T cells. These receptors all stem from a human donor in good health. Some libraries in this study had Jurkat cell RNA spiked in.

The gene calls are TRBV11-2 and TRBJ2-1, with D tentatively TRBD2 (6 bases). The CDR3 runs 16 residues. Per germline, CDR1 SGHAT and CDR2 FQNNGV. The V gene lost 1 base and the J gene lost 7 bases, with 17 bases spanning the gap. Here the CDR3 DNA reads TGTGCCAGCAGCTTAGGAGGTCCTCCAGGAGGGAATGAGCAGTTCTTC. As protein: CASSLGGPPGGNEQFF.

This clonotype was seen many times. This chain connects TRBV7-2 to TRBJ2-5; TRBD2 aligns across 7 bases. V lost 0 bases and J lost 5; bases outside the gene matches: 21. The germline CDR1 and CDR2 sequences are SGHTA and FQGNSA. This CDR3 is 20 amino acids long. CDR3 loop: CASSLAPLDSGTEDGETQYF. CDR3 bases: TGTGCCAGCAGCTTAGCCCCCCTTGACAGCGGGACGGAGGATGGGGAGACCCAGTACTTC.

Concerning this clonotype: At one boundary the junction diverges from the germline segment, which might be a read error. The CDR3 DNA follows: TGTGCCGGCAGGGACAGGAGCTCCTACGAGCAGTACTTC. Protein: CAGRDRSSYEQYF. The genes are TRBV6-1 and TRBJ2-7; TRBD1 aligns across 8 bases. Germline loops: CDR1 MNHNS, CDR2 SASEGT. The CDR3 runs 13 residues.

This clonotype was recorded at least ten times. This chain uses TRBV29-1 with TRBJ1-1, with D possibly matching TRBD1 (6 bases). The V end was cut by 6 bases, the J end by 6 bases, with 17 bases between. Germline CDR1 and CDR2: SQVTM and ANQGSEA. The CDR3 spans 13 residues. The CDR3 sequence is CSVDTGPRAEAFF. CDR3 in DNA: TGCAGCGTGGACACAGGGCCCCGGGCTGAAGCTTTCTTT.

This clonotype has a handful of counts. The chain employs TRBV4-3 and TRBJ2-5; D is possibly TRBD2 (6 bases). The CDR3 has 15 amino acids. With 2 bases removed from V and 5 bases from J, the gap between germline ends came to 15 bases. Germline V gene sequence: CDR1 LGHNA, CDR2 YSLEER. The CDR3 here is CASSQRRVGLETQYF. CDR3 in DNA: TGCGCCAGCAGCCAACGGAGGGTCGGGTTGGAGACCCAGTACTTC.

In its sample, this clonotype was seen many times. The rearrangement uses TRBV29-1 and TRBJ2-2; D not certain. V was trimmed by 3 bases and J by 4 bases, leaving 9 bases between them. The CDR3 runs 13 residues. Germline V CDR1 and CDR2: SQVTM, ANQGSEA. CDR3 sequence (DNA): TGCAGCGTTGAGGTCGGAATCACCGGGGAGCTGTTTTTT. It is translated as CSVEVGITGELFF.

The sample holds a few counts of this clonotype. The chain couples TRBV6-2 or TRBV6-3 to TRBJ1-6, with D maybe TRBD1 (5 bases). The CDR3 has 19 residues. CDR1 MNHEY and CDR2 SVGEGT come from the germline V gene. V lost 5 bases and J 0 bases, leaving 20 bases between the germline ends. CDR3 DNA sequence: TGTGCCAGCAGTAACGGGATCTGGGGGATCGGCTCCTATAATTCACCCCTCCACTTT. It is translated as CASSNGIWGIGSYNSPLHF.

On this clonotype: This may arise from a read error, as a much more abundant clone is one base away. The genes are TRBV20-1 and TRBJ2-7; weak D call: TRBD1 (6 bases). CDR1 is DFQATT, CDR2 SNEGSKA, per germline (reference sequence). The CDR3 length is 13 residues. CDR3 sequence reads: CSASGVGPYERYF. DNA for the CDR3: TGCAGTGCCTCAGGGGTGGGGCCCTACGAGCGGTACTTC.

A few counts support this clonotype. This chain connects TRBV7-9 to TRBJ1-6; D gene unclear. Per the germline V gene, CDR1 is SEHNR and CDR2 is FQNEAQ (reference sequence). V dropped 1 base and J dropped 7 bases, with 14 bases sitting between them. The CDR3 extends over 16 amino acids. This CDR3 is CASSLVDGLQNSPLHF. The CDR3 DNA sequence: TGTGCCAGCAGCTTAGTCGACGGGTTACAAAATTCACCCCTCCACTTT.

This clonotype was observed a handful of times. This rearrangement joins TRBV7-2 to TRBJ2-1; D remains unclear. V shed 3 bases and J shed 6 bases, with 9 bases lying between them. The V gene's germline CDR1 is SGHTA and CDR2 FQGNSA. This CDR3 has 13 residues. In nucleotides, the CDR3 is TGTGCCAGCAGCTTTCTCCCGAGCAATGAGCAGTTCTTC. Amino acid sequence: CASSFLPSNEQFF.

V is TRBV4-1 and J is TRBJ2-7; 9 nucleotides align to TRBD1. Germline loops: CDR1 MGHRA, CDR2 YSYEKL. The trim removed 4 bases at V and 2 bases at J, leaving 6 bases unmatched. CDR3 length: 15 residues. The CDR3 loop is CASSRPDRGTYEQYF. CDR3 nucleotide sequence: TGCGCCAGCAGCCGCCCGGACAGGGGAACCTACGAGCAGTACTTC.

This clonotype turned up a few times. The CDR3 spells CASSISQGYFYEQYF. The CDR3 region has the DNA TGTGCCAGTAGTATCTCTCAGGGCTACTTCTACGAGCAGTACTTC. V usage is TRBV19 and J usage is TRBJ2-7, with D perhaps TRBD1 (5 bases). CDR1 LNHDA and CDR2 SQIVND come from the germline V gene (reference sequence). This CDR3 spans 15 amino acids. V shed 3 bases and J shed 3 bases, with 15 bases lying between them.

The chain has TRBV7-9 and TRBJ1-2; tentatively, D is TRBD1 (6 bases). CDR1 is SEHNR, CDR2 FQNEAQ, per germline (reference sequence). Trimming left V 5 bases short and J 3 bases short, with 13 bases between. The CDR3 runs to 14 residues. CDR3 protein: CASSQNPGDYGYTF. The CDR3 DNA reads TGTGCCAGCAGCCAAAATCCAGGGGACTATGGCTACACCTTC.

The V gene is TRBV3-1, the J gene TRBJ2-1; D is ambiguous. Between the trimmed V and J ends, which lost 3 bases and 5 bases, there was a span of 5 bases. Germline V gene data show CDR1 as LGHDT and CDR2 as YNNKEL (reference sequence). This CDR3 region has 12 residues. CDR3 sequence: CASSQENNEQFF. The CDR3 DNA reads TGTGCCAGCAGCCAGGAGAACAATGAGCAGTTCTTC.